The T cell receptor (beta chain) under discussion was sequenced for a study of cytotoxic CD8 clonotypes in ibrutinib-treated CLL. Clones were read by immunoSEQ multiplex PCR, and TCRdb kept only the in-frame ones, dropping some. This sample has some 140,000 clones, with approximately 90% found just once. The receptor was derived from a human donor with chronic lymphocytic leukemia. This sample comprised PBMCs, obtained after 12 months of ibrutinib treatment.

CDR3 in DNA: TGTGCCAGTAGTCGAAGCGGTGGGAGCAATCAGCCCCAGCATTTT. This codes for CASSRSGGSNQPQHF. The rearrangement uses TRBV19 and TRBJ1-5; D ambiguous. CDR1 and CDR2 (germline): LNHDA, SQIVND (reference sequence). This CDR3 has 15 residues. The ends were cut back, 5 bases at V and 1 base at J, with 12 bases in the middle.